What follows are 5 T cell receptor beta chains derived from one specimen sequenced in a study of T cell responses to AZD1222 COVID-19 vaccine. Profiling relied on immunoSEQ multiplex PCR, and the TCRdb table lists in-frame clones only, not all of them. The table includes 150,000 to 200,000 clones, 87% detected once. The sequenced sample was peripheral blood, obtained on day 0 of MenACWY control vaccination. The source of these receptors is an adult in good health.

The rearrangement joins TRBV6-5 to TRBJ2-7; 7 bases agree with TRBD1. The V and J ends lost 10 bases and 2 bases, in that order; junction bases with no gene match: 5. Germline lookup yields CDR1 MNHEY and CDR2 SVGAGI. The CDR3 spans 12 residues. The CDR3 region is CATRTGAYEQYF. CDR3 nucleotide sequence: TGTGCCACCCGGACAGGTGCCTACGAGCAGTACTTC.

V usage is TRBV28 and J usage is TRBJ2-5; 12 nucleotides match TRBD2. Germline values: CDR1 MDHEN, CDR2 SYDVKM. This CDR3 comprises 14 residues. V lost 8 bases, J lost 0 bases, and 1 base stayed unmatched. CDR3: CASLAGGYQETQYF. The DNA of the CDR3 is TGTGCCAGCCTAGCGGGAGGGTACCAAGAGACCCAGTACTTC.

CDR3 sequence: CASGSDRGHEQFF. The CDR3 DNA is TGTGCTAGTGGTTCCGACAGGGGGCATGAGCAGTTCTTC. The J gene is TRBJ2-1, the V gene TRBV12-5, with 10 bases identical to TRBD1. V shed 4 bases and J 8 bases; nucleotides not matched to a gene: 2. There are 13 residues in the CDR3. Germline CDR1 is LGHNT and CDR2 is FRNRAP.

This CDR3 reads CASSPTGAANEKLFF. In nucleotides, the CDR3 is TGTGCCAGCAGCCCCACGGGCGCAGCTAATGAAAAACTGTTTTTT. The chain links TRBV7-2 to TRBJ1-4; unclear D gene. Germline V gene lookup returns CDR1 SGHTA and CDR2 FQGNSA. V was pared by 5 bases and J by 3 bases, with 13 bases between. This CDR3 comprises 15 residues.

The chain carries TRBV29-1 and TRBJ1-1; possibly TRBD1 for D (6 bases). The CDR3 is 12 amino acids. The germline V gene encodes CDR1 SQVTM and CDR2 ANQGSEA. Trimming stripped 4 bases from V and 5 bases from J, with 11 bases between. The CDR3 reads CSVGSGVTEAFF. CDR3 in DNA: TGCAGCGTTGGGTCAGGGGTGACTGAAGCTTTCTTT.